These 9 T cell receptor beta chains came from one sample sequenced in a study of graft-versus-host responses after intestinal transplantation. These receptors' antigens are unknown. The data were produced by immunoSEQ multiplex PCR, yet TCRdb's version contains in-frame clones alone and is incomplete. The sample consists of roughly 73,000 clones, more than 75% of them appearing once. Here the sequenced sample was unstimulated CD8+ T cells sorted from spleen or lymph node cells, taken before transplant. These receptors all stem from a human donor who was the organ donor for an intestinal transplant.

The chain is built from TRBV19 and TRBJ2-3, with D possibly being TRBD2 (6 bases). This CDR3 has 17 residues. Germline V gives CDR1 LNHDA, CDR2 SQIVND (reference sequence). Trimming pared 3 bases from V and 3 bases from J, leaving 19 bases between. Here the CDR3 reads CASSIISGVEGTDTQYF. In DNA, the CDR3 is TGTGCCAGTAGTATCATTTCGGGCGTGGAGGGTACAGATACGCAGTATTTT.

A single count supports this clone. The CDR3 DNA sequence: TGTGCCTGGAGCCTAGGGCCAGATACGCAGTATTTT. It is translated as CAWSLGPDTQYF. The chain carries TRBV30 and TRBJ2-3; D is ambiguous. Germline CDR1 reads GTSNPN; CDR2 reads SVGIG (reference sequence). The CDR3 spans 12 residues. V was trimmed by 3 bases and J by 4 bases, leaving 8 bases between them.

This rearrangement joins TRBV11-2 to TRBJ1-1; D is ambiguous. The germline V gene has CDR1 SGHAT and CDR2 FQNNGV. Trimming took 3 bases from V and 4 from J, leaving 12 bases between them. The CDR3 contains 14 residues. In DNA form, the CDR3 reads TGTGCCAGCAGCTTGCCCAGAGGTGGCACTGAAGCTTTCTTT. Protein product: CASSLPRGGTEAFF.

This sequence joins TRBV19 and TRBJ2-7; D is uncertain. Germline assignment: CDR1 LNHDA and CDR2 SQIVND (reference sequence). Trimming shortened V by 3 bases and J by 4 bases, and 10 bases separated the two germline ends. This CDR3 has 13 residues. The CDR3 DNA reads as TGTGCCAGTAGTATCGGACCCCTATACGAGCAGTACTTC. Protein: CASSIGPLYEQYF.

CDR3 bases: TGCGCCAGCAGCTTGCGGCAGGGGGTCACCGGGGAGCTGTTTTTT. Protein: CASSLRQGVTGELFF. This chain links TRBV5-1 with TRBJ2-2; 7 nucleotides agree with TRBD1. This CDR3 has 15 residues. The germline V gene encodes CDR1 SGHRS and CDR2 YFSETQ. The trim removed 1 base at V and 4 bases at J, leaving 4 bases unmatched.

The J gene is TRBJ1-5, the V gene TRBV4-1; D call uncertain. From germline, CDR1 is MGHRA and CDR2 YSYEKL. Trimming left V 2 bases short and J 4 bases short, with 15 bases between. The CDR3 has 16 residues. CDR3 in amino acids: CASSQLYGFRNQPQHF. CDR3 nucleotide sequence: TGCGCCAGCAGCCAATTATATGGTTTTCGGAATCAGCCCCAGCATTTT.

This chain uses TRBV10-3 with TRBJ2-1; 7 positions match TRBD1. This CDR3 region has 16 residues. CDR1 is ENHRY, CDR2 SYGVKD, per germline. V lost 0 bases to trimming and J lost 4 bases; unmatched junction nucleotides: 6. The CDR3 here is CAISESGQALYNEQFF. CDR3 DNA sequence: TGTGCCATCAGTGAGTCCGGACAGGCCCTGTACAATGAGCAGTTCTTC.

V and J are TRBV4-1 and TRBJ2-7; 7 bases line up with TRBD2. V was pared by 1 base and J by 2 bases, with 11 bases of the junction left unmatched. This CDR3 has 17 residues. CDR1 and CDR2 (germline): MGHRA, YSYEKL. The CDR3 region is CASSQVSGDYPTYEQYF. For the CDR3, the DNA is TGCGCCAGCAGCCAAGTTTCGGGGGACTACCCAACCTACGAGCAGTACTTC.

On this clone: Additional DNA sequences in this sample encode the identical CDR3. The gene calls are TRBV7-9 and TRBJ2-7; the D gene could be TRBD1 or TRBD2 (5 bases each). This CDR3 contains 15 residues. Trimming pared 1 base from V and 7 bases from J, leaving 17 bases between. Germline CDR1 is SEHNR and CDR2 is FQNEAQ (reference sequence). CDR3 sequence: CASSLGGFSLVEQYF. The CDR3 nucleotides are TGTGCCAGCAGCTTAGGGGGGTTTTCGCTTGTGGAGCAGTACTTC.